These 13 T cell receptor beta chains came from one sample sequenced in a study of blood T cell repertoires in COVID-19. TCRdb's copy holds only in-frame clones and misses some; the assay was immunoSEQ multiplex PCR. The data contain around 140,000 clones, more than 65% of them singletons. Sequencing used peripheral blood. The receptor source for this set is a man aged 60-69 years with active or convalescent COVID-19.

V gene TRBV30 combines with J gene TRBJ2-7, with D perhaps matching TRBD1 or TRBD2 (5 bases each). Germline loops: CDR1 GTSNPN, CDR2 SVGIG (reference sequence). The CDR3 runs to 13 residues. The V gene lost 8 bases and the J gene lost 3 bases, with 17 bases spanning the gap. CDR3 sequence reads: CAGTRDGRYEQYF. The CDR3, as DNA: TGTGCCGGGACCCGGGATGGGCGCTACGAGCAGTACTTC. Variable domain in full (rest from reference TRBV30 and TRBJ2-7): SQTIHQWPATLVQPVGSPLSLECTVEGTSNPNLYWYRQAAGRGLQLLFYSVGIGQISSEVPQNLSASRPQDRQFILSSKKLLLSDSGFYLCAGTRDGRYEQYFGPGTRLTVT.

The V gene is TRBV7-6, the J gene TRBJ1-4; TRBD1 matches at 7 bases. Unmatched junction bases numbered 6, after V lost 5 bases and J lost 6 bases. Germline V lookup: CDR1 SGHVS, CDR2 FNYEAQ. This CDR3 is built from 14 residues. The CDR3 DNA follows: TGTGCCAGCAGCCACGACAGGGTTGATGAAAAACTGTTTTTT. Translation: CASSHDRVDEKLFF.

V usage is TRBV24-1 and J usage is TRBJ2-3; 10 bases map to TRBD2. V lost 4 bases to trimming and J lost 2 bases; unmatched junction nucleotides: 5. The length of the CDR3 is 16 residues. Germline V gives CDR1 KGHDR, CDR2 SFDVKD. In nucleotides, the CDR3 is TGTGCCACCAGTGAACCGAGCGGGAGGGTCACAGATACGCAGTATTTT. Amino acids: CATSEPSGRVTDTQYF.

The V gene is TRBV13, the J gene TRBJ1-2; no clear D. The CDR3 runs 13 residues. V was cut by 0 bases and J by 3 bases, with 5 bases left in between. Germline V gene lookup returns CDR1 PRHDT and CDR2 FYEKMQ (reference sequence). The CDR3 spells CASSLGGHYGYTF. The CDR3 bases are TGTGCCAGCAGCTTAGGGGGCCACTATGGCTACACCTTC.

The chain employs TRBV5-1 and TRBJ1-1; no clear D. This CDR3 has 13 residues. V lost 0 bases and J lost 12, with 15 bases in between. The germline V gene encodes CDR1 SGHRS and CDR2 YFSETQ. The CDR3 here is CASSLGNRFRTFF. CDR3 nucleotides: TGCGCCAGCAGCTTGGGAAACCGGTTTAGAACTTTCTTT. The full variable domain, with the rest looked up from reference TRBV5-1 and TRBJ1-1, is KAGVTQTPRYLIKTRGQQVTLSCSPISGHRSVSWYQQTPGQGLQFLFEYFSETQRNKGNFPGRFSGRQFSNSRSEMNVSTLELGDSALYLCASSLGNRFRTFFGQGTRLTVV.

The chain joins TRBV27 to TRBJ1-1, with D tentatively TRBD1 (5 bases). Trimming shortened V by 5 bases and J by 1 base, and 11 bases separated the two germline ends. Germline loops: CDR1 MNHEY, CDR2 SMNVEV (reference sequence). The CDR3 has 14 residues. CDR3 sequence (DNA): TGTGCCAGCAGTAGCCGGACACCGAACACTGAAGCTTTCTTT. It specifies CASSSRTPNTEAFF.

The V call is TRBV6-5, the J call TRBJ2-7; TRBD2 agrees at 7 bases. The length of the CDR3 is 15 residues. Per germline, CDR1 MNHEY and CDR2 SVGAGI. V trimming: 2 bases; J trimming: 3 bases; junction bases outside the gene matches: 7. The DNA for the CDR3 is TGTGCCAGCAGTTACGCAGGGACTACCCTCTACGAGCAGTACTTC. Translating gives CASSYAGTTLYEQYF.

This clone was found once. The chain joins TRBV5-4 to TRBJ2-5, with D perhaps matching TRBD1 (6 bases). Per the germline V gene, CDR1 is SGHNT and CDR2 is YYREEE (reference sequence). Between the trimmed V and J ends, which lost 4 bases and 2 bases, there was a span of 24 bases. The CDR3 length is 18 residues. The CDR3 DNA follows: TGTGCCAGCAGCCTCGCCATGGACAGCACAAGTTTTCAAGAGACCCAGTACTTC. It codes for CASSLAMDSTSFQETQYF.

V and J are TRBV30 and TRBJ2-3, with 8 nucleotides matching TRBD2. Trimming at V came to 5 bases and at J to 0 bases, leaving 7 bases not matched to a gene. The CDR3 loop spans 15 amino acids. Germline V lookup: CDR1 GTSNPN, CDR2 SVGIG (reference sequence). The CDR3 spells CAWGASGPSTDTQYF. DNA of the CDR3: TGTGCCTGGGGGGCTAGCGGGCCGAGCACAGATACGCAGTATTTT.

This clone appeared a single time. J is TRBJ1-2 and V is TRBV28, with a possible D match to TRBD1 (5 bases). There are 15 residues in the CDR3. V dropped 4 bases and J dropped 4 bases, with 16 bases sitting between them. In germline, CDR1 is MDHEN, CDR2 SYDVKM. This CDR3 reads CASSSSGEGGYGYTF. The CDR3 DNA reads TGTGCCAGCAGTTCCTCGGGGGAGGGTGGCTATGGCTACACCTTC.

The V and J genes are TRBV6-2 or TRBV6-3 and TRBJ1-6; the match to TRBD1 covers 9 bases. The germline CDR1 and CDR2 sequences are MNHEY and SVGEGT. Trimming at V came to 5 bases and at J to 8 bases, leaving 7 bases not matched to a gene. The CDR3 runs to 15 residues. The DNA of the CDR3 is TGTGCCAGCAGTCGTCCGGGACAGGGTGATTCACCCCTCCACTTT. This encodes CASSRPGQGDSPLHF.

The rearrangement links TRBV5-4 to TRBJ1-1; 7 bases are shared with TRBD1. J gave up 1 base and V 3 bases, and 3 bases lay outside the gene matches. The germline gives CDR1 SGHNT, CDR2 YYREEE (reference sequence). The CDR3 sequence is 14 residues long. CDR3 loop: CASSWGQSNTEAFF. CDR3 DNA sequence: TGTGCCAGCAGCTGGGGACAGTCGAACACTGAAGCTTTCTTT. Full variable domain (remainder filled in from reference TRBV5-4 and TRBJ1-1): ETGVTQSPTHLIKTRGQQVTLRCSSQSGHNTVSWYQQALGQGPQFIFQYYREEENGRGNFPPRFSGLQFPNYSSELNVNALELDDSALYLCASSWGQSNTEAFFGQGTRLTVV.

The chain uses TRBV18 and TRBJ1-1, with TRBD1 identical over 7 bases. The CDR3 is 13 residues long. V lost 5 bases to trimming and J lost 2 bases; unmatched junction nucleotides: 2. Per the germline V gene, CDR1 is KGHSH and CDR2 is LQKENI. In DNA, the CDR3 is TGTGCCAGCTCAAGACAGGGTAACACTGAAGCTTTCTTT. It yields the protein CASSRQGNTEAFF.